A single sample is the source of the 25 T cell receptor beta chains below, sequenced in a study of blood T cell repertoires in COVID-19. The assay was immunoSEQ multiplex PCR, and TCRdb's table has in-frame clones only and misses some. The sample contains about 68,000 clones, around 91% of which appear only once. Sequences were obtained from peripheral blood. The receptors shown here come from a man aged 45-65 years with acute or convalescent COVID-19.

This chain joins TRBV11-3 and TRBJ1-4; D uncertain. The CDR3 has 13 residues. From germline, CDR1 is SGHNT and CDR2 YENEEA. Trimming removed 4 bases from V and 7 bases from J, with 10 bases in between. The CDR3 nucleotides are TGTGCCAGCAGCTCAGGAGGGTCTGAAAAACTGTTTTTT. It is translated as CASSSGGSEKLFF.

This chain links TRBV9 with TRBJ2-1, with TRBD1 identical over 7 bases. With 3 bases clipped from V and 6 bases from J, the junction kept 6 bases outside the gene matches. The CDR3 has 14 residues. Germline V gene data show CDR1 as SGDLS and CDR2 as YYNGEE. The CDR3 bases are TGTGCCAGCAGCGCCGGGACAGATCCCAATGAGCAGTTCTTC. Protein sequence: CASSAGTDPNEQFF. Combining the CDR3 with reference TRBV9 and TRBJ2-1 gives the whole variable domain DSGVTQTPKHLITATGQRVTLRCSPRSGDLSVYWYQQSLDQGLQFLIQYYNGEERAKGNILERFSAQQFPDLHSELNLSSLELGDSALYFCASSAGTDPNEQFFGPGTRLTVL.

DNA for the CDR3: TGTGCCAGCAGAGATAGGAAACCGGGACAGGGTTTTTCAGATACGCAGTATTTT. It codes for CASRDRKPGQGFSDTQYF. The gene calls are TRBV11-2 and TRBJ2-3; 9 bases agree with TRBD1. The CDR3 contains 18 residues. J lost 4 bases, V lost 6 bases, and 17 bases had no gene match. Germline-derived CDR1 and CDR2 are SGHAT and FQNNGV.

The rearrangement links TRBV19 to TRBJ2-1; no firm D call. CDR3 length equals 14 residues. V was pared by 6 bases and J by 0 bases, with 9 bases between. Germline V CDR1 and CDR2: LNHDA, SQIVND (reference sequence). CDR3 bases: TGTGCCAGTAGCCTATACAGCTCCTACAATGAGCAGTTCTTC. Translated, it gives CASSLYSSYNEQFF.

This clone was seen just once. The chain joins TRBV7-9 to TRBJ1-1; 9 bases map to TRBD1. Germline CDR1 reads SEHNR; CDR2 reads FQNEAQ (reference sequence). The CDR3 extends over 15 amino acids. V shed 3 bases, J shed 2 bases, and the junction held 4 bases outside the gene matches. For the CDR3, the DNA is TGTGCCAGCAGCTTCGTGACAGGGGGTAACACTGAAGCTTTCTTT. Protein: CASSFVTGGNTEAFF.

CDR3 amino acids: CASRYRNTEAFF. As DNA, the CDR3 is TGTGCCAGCAGGTACAGGAACACTGAAGCTTTCTTT. The chain combines TRBV7-9 with TRBJ1-1; unclear D gene. CDR1 SEHNR and CDR2 FQNEAQ come from the germline V gene (reference sequence). Trimming pared 6 bases from V and 1 base from J, leaving 6 bases between. This CDR3 is built from 12 residues.

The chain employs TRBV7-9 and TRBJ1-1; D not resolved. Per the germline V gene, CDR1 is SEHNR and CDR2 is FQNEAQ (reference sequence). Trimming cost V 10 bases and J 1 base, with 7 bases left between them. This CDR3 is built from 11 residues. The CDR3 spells CATNTNTEAFF. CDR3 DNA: TGTGCCACCAACACGAACACTGAAGCTTTCTTT.

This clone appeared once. CDR3 region: CASSPTAPGSPLHF. The CDR3 DNA sequence: TGTGCCAGCAGCCCGACAGCGCCGGGTTCACCCCTCCACTTT. V usage is TRBV6-2 or TRBV6-3 and J usage is TRBJ1-6; tentative D call: TRBD1 (5 bases). The germline V and J ends were trimmed by 6 bases and 9 bases, with 15 bases remaining between them. Germline V gives CDR1 MNHEY, CDR2 SVGEGT. There are 14 residues in the CDR3.

CDR3: CASNQWEEGYTF. Written as DNA, the CDR3 is TGTGCCAGCAATCAATGGGAGGAGGGCTACACCTTC. J is TRBJ1-2 and V is TRBV28; the D is unclear. Between the trimmed V and J ends, which lost 7 bases and 8 bases, there was a span of 14 bases. This CDR3 comprises 12 residues. Germline V gene lookup returns CDR1 MDHEN and CDR2 SYDVKM.

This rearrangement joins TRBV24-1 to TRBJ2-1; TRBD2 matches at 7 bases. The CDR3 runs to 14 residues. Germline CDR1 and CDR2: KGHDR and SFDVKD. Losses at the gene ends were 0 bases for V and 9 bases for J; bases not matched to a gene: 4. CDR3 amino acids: CATSDLGRGGEQFF. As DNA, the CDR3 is TGTGCCACCAGTGATTTGGGGAGGGGAGGTGAGCAGTTCTTC.

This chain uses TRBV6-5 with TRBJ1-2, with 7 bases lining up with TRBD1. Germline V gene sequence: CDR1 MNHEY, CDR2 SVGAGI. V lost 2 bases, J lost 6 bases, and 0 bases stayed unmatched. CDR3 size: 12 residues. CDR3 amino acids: CASSYQGDGYTF. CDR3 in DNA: TGTGCCAGCAGTTACCAGGGGGATGGCTACACCTTC.

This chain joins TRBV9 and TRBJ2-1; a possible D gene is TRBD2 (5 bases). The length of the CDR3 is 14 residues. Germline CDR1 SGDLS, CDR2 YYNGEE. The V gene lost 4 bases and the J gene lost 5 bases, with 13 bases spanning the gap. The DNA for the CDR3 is TGTGCCAGCAGCCCTACATCTAGCAACAATGAGCAGTTCTTC. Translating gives CASSPTSSNNEQFF.

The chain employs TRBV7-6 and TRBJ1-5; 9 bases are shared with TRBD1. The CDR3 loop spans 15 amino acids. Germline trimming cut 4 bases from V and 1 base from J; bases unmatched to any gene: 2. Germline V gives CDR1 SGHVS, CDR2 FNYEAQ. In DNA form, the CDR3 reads TGTGCCAGCAGCTCGGGACAGGGCAGCAATCAGCCCCAGCATTTT. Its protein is CASSSGQGSNQPQHF.

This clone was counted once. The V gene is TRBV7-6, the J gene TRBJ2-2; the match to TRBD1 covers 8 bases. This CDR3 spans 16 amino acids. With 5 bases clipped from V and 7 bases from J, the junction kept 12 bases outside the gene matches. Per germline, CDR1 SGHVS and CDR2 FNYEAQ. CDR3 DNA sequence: TGTGCCAGCAGCCCCGGACAGGGCCTACAGTACGGGGAGCTGTTTTTT. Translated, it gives CASSPGQGLQYGELFF.

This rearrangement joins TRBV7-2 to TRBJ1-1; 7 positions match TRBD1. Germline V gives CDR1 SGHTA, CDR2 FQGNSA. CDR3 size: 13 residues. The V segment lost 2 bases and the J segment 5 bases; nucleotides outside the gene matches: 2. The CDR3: CASSLQGDTEAFF. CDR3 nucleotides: TGTGCCAGCAGCTTACAGGGGGATACTGAAGCTTTCTTT.

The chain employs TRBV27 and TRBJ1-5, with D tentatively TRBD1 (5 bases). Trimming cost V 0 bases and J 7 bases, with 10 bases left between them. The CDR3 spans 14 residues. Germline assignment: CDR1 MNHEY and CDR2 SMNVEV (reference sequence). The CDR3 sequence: CASSLSGAAQPQHF. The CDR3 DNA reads TGTGCCAGCAGTTTATCAGGGGCGGCCCAGCCCCAGCATTTT.

CDR3 sequence reads: CASRTGGAGEKLFF. CDR3 DNA sequence: TGTGCCAGCAGAACAGGGGGTGCGGGTGAAAAACTGTTTTTT. The chain carries TRBV3-1 (or the pseudogene TRBV3-2) and TRBJ1-4; 8 bases align to TRBD1. The germline CDR1 and CDR2 sequences are LGHDT and YNNKEL (reference sequence). With V trimmed by 6 bases and J by 7 bases, 7 bases remained unmatched. This CDR3 is built from 14 residues.

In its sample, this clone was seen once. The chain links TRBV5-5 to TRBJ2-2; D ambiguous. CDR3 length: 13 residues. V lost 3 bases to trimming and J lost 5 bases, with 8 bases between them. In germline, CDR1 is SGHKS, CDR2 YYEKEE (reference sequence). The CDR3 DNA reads TGTGCCAGCAGCTATCAGAGGACCGGGGAGCTGTTTTTT. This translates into CASSYQRTGELFF.

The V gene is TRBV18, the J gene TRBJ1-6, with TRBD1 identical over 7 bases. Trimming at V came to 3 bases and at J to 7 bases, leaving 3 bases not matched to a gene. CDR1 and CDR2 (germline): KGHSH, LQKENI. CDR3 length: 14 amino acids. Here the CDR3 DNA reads TGTGCCAGCTCACCGGGACAGTCGAATTCACCCCTCCACTTT. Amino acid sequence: CASSPGQSNSPLHF.

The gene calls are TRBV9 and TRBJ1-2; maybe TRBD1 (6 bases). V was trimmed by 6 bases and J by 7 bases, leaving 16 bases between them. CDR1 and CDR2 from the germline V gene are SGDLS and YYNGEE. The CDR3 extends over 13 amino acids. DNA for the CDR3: TGTGCCAGCACCCCGGGGGGGGGCTTTGGCTACACCTTC. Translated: CASTPGGGFGYTF.

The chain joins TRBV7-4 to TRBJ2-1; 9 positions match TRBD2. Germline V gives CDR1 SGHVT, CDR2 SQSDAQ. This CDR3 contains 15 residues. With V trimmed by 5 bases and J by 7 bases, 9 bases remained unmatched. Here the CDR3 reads CASSERASGMNEQFF. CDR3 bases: TGTGCCAGCAGCGAACGGGCTAGCGGGATGAATGAGCAGTTCTTC.

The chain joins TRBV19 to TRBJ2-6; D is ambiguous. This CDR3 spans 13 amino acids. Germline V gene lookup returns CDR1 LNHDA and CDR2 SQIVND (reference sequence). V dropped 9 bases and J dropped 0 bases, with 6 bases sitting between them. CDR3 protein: CASENSGANVLTF. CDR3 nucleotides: TGTGCCAGCGAGAACTCTGGGGCCAACGTCCTGACTTTC.

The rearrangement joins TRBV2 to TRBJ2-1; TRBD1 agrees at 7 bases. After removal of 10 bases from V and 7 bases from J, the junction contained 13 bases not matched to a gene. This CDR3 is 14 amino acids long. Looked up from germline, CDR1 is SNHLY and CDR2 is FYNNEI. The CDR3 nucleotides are TGTGCCACTAAGAGGGGGCTTGGTGAAAATGAGCAGTTCTTC. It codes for CATKRGLGENEQFF.

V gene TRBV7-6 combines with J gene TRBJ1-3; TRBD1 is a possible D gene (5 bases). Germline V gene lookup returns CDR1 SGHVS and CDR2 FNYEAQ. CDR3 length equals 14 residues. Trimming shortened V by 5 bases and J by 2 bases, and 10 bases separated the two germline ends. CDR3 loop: CASSLQGPGNTIYF. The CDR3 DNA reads TGTGCCAGCAGCCTCCAGGGCCCTGGAAACACCATATATTTT. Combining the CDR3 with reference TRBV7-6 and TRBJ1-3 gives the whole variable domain GAGVSQSPRYKVTKRGQDVALRCDPISGHVSLYWYRQALGQGPEFLTYFNYEAQQDKSGLPNDRFSAERPEGSISTLTIQRTEQRDSAMYRCASSLQGPGNTIYFGEGSWLTVV.

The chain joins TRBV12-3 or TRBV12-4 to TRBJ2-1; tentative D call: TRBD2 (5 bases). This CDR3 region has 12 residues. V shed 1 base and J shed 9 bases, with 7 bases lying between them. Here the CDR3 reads CASSLEAGEQFF. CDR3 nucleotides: TGTGCCAGCAGTTTAGAGGCGGGTGAGCAGTTCTTC.